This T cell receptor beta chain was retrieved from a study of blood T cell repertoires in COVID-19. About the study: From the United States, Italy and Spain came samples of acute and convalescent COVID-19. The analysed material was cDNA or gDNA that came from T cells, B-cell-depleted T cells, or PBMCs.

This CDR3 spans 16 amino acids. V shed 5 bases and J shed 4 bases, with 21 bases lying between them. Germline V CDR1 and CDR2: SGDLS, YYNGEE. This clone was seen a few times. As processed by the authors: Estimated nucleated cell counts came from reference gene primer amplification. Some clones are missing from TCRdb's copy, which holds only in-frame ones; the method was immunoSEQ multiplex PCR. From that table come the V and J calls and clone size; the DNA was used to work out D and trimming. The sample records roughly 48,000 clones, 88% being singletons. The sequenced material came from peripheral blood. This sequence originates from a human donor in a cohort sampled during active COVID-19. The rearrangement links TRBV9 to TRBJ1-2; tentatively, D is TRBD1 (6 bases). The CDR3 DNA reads TGTGCCAGCAGTGACAGGCAGGGAGTCGGTGCCTATGGCTACACCTTC. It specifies CASSDRQGVGAYGYTF.